These 10 T cell receptor beta chains originate from one sample sequenced in a study of brain T cells in children with intractable seizures. Clones were read by immunoSEQ multiplex PCR, and TCRdb kept only the in-frame ones, dropping some. The sample consists of about 80,000 clones, 90% to 95% of them appearing once. The material was peripheral blood, obtained at surgery. The source is a girl aged 2 to 10 with Rasmussen encephalitis and intractable seizures.

V is TRBV30 and J is TRBJ1-5; D is undetermined. Germline V gives CDR1 GTSNPN, CDR2 SVGIG (reference sequence). This CDR3 comprises 15 residues. The germline V and J ends were trimmed by 3 bases and 4 bases, with 16 bases remaining between them. The CDR3 reads CAWSVLGIGNQPQHF. The CDR3 region has the DNA TGTGCCTGGAGCGTCTTAGGGATAGGAAATCAGCCCCAGCATTTT.

This chain uses TRBV5-1 with TRBJ2-1; no reliable D call. Trimming took 0 bases from V and 8 from J, leaving 15 bases between them. Germline CDR1 reads SGHRS; CDR2 reads YFSETQ. There are 15 residues in the CDR3. The CDR3 sequence: CASSLAGFLLDEQFF. The CDR3 nucleotides are TGCGCCAGCAGCTTGGCCGGGTTCCTTTTGGATGAGCAGTTCTTC.

The V gene is TRBV11-2, the J gene TRBJ1-2, with D possibly TRBD1 on 5 matching bases. This CDR3 spans 15 amino acids. Germline CDR1 SGHAT, CDR2 FQNNGV. V was trimmed by 0 bases and J by 4 bases, leaving 12 bases between them. This CDR3 is CASSLDAGTVYGYTF. The CDR3 nucleotides read TGTGCCAGCAGCTTAGACGCCGGGACGGTCTATGGCTACACCTTC.

This chain uses TRBV7-9 with TRBJ2-2, with TRBD2 identical over 11 bases. The CDR3 length is 16 residues. The germline gives CDR1 SEHNR, CDR2 FQNEAQ (reference sequence). The ends lost 4 bases at V and 1 base at J; junction bases unmatched: 2. The CDR3 DNA follows: TGTGCCAGCAGCTCACTAGCGGGGGAGAACACCGGGGAGCTGTTTTTT. It is translated as CASSSLAGENTGELFF.

V and J are TRBV7-2 and TRBJ2-5; D possibly corresponds to TRBD1 (5 bases). Germline lookup yields CDR1 SGHTA and CDR2 FQGNSA. The V end lost 0 bases, the J end lost 0 bases, and 8 bases lay between the germline ends. There are 15 residues in the CDR3. The CDR3, as DNA: TGTGCCAGCAGCTTAGCTGGGGCCAACCAAGAGACCCAGTACTTC. This translates into CASSLAGANQETQYF.

This rearrangement joins TRBV10-3 to TRBJ1-1, with D perhaps matching TRBD1 (5 bases). The length of the CDR3 is 14 residues. V lost 6 bases and J lost 1, with 12 bases in between. Germline assignment: CDR1 ENHRY and CDR2 SYGVKD. The CDR3 here is CAIRDQTGNTEAFF. CDR3 DNA: TGTGCCATCAGGGATCAAACAGGGAACACTGAAGCTTTCTTT.

This clone was detected only once. The chain combines TRBV12-3 or TRBV12-4 with TRBJ2-1; D is unclear. Trimming shortened V by 2 bases and J by 9 bases, and 11 bases separated the two germline ends. CDR3 length: 13 amino acids. CDR3 nucleotides: TGTGCCAGCAGTTTAATGGGCGTGAGTGAGCAGTTCTTC. Its translation: CASSLMGVSEQFF.

J is TRBJ1-5 and V is TRBV30, with 7 bases that match TRBD1. The CDR3 extends over 14 amino acids. Germline V gene lookup returns CDR1 GTSNPN and CDR2 SVGIG (reference sequence). Unmatched junction bases numbered 3, after V lost 3 bases and J lost 1 base. This chain's CDR3 is CAWRETGSNQPQHF. The CDR3 nucleotides read TGTGCCTGGAGGGAGACAGGGAGCAATCAGCCCCAGCATTTT.

Concerning this clone itself: Other DNA sequences from this sample encode an identical CDR3 as well. This chain joins TRBV28 and TRBJ1-5, with a weak D call TRBD1 (6 bases). V lost 5 bases and J lost 7, with 12 bases in between. This CDR3 has 13 amino acids. Germline CDR1 is MDHEN and CDR2 is SYDVKM. CDR3 sequence (DNA): TGTGCCAGCAGTCAAAGGGGGGGGCAGCCCCAGCATTTT. This codes for CASSQRGGQPQHF.

This chain links TRBV11-2 with TRBJ2-1; 9 nucleotides line up with TRBD2. Germline V gene sequence: CDR1 SGHAT, CDR2 FQNNGV. The CDR3 totals 17 residues. V was clipped by 6 bases and J by 0 bases; unmatched bases: 9. The CDR3 sequence: CASSPQRGVSSYNEQFF. The CDR3 bases are TGTGCCAGCAGTCCGCAGCGGGGGGTCAGCTCCTACAATGAGCAGTTCTTC.